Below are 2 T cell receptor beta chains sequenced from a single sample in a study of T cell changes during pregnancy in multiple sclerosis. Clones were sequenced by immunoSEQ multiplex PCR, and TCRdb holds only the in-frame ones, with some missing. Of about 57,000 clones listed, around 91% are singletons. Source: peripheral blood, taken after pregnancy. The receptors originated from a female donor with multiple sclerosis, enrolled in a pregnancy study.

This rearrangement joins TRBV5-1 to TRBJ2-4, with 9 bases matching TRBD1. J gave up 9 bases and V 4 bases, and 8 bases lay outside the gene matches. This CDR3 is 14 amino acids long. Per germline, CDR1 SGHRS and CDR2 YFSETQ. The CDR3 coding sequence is TGCGCCAGCAGCACAGGGGGCAATACGGGCATTCAGTACTTC. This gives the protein CASSTGGNTGIQYF.

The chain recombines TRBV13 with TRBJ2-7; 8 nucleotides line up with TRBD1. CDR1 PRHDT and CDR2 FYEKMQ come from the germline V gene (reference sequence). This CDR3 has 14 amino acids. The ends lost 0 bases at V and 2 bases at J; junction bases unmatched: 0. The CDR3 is CASSLGTGAYEQYF. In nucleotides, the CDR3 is TGTGCCAGCAGCTTAGGGACAGGGGCCTACGAGCAGTACTTC.